This is a list of T cell receptor beta chains from one sample in a study of CD8+ T cells in alopecia areata. Produced via immunoSEQ multiplex PCR; TCRdb's table is partial and in-frame only. The sample yields about 170,000 clones, about 54% seen once. The specimen was CD4+ T cells sorted from blood, collected around week 55, from a patient treated with tofacitinib. These receptors originate from a human donor with alopecia areata. The CDR3 runs from the conserved cysteine through the conserved F or W.

J: TRBJ1-2
V: TRBV10-3
CDR3: CAISEVQGYGYTF

J: TRBJ2-3
V: TRBV4-1
CDR3: CASSQVRGGTDTQYF

J: TRBJ1-2
V: TRBV11-1
CDR3: CASSPGTDYGYTF

J: TRBJ2-5
V: TRBV7-3
CDR3: CASSLWGGQEQYF

J: TRBJ1-2
V: TRBV19
CDR3: CASSMARIYIGFTF

J: TRBJ1-4
V: TRBV14
CDR3: CASSHLQDSNEKLFF

J: TRBJ1-2
V: TRBV21-1
CDR3: CASSRSLDRGYGYTF

J: TRBJ1-1
V: TRBV19
CDR3: CASIKGQGVTEAFF

J: TRBJ1-6
V: TRBV30
CDR3: CAWSGPAALHF

J: TRBJ2-7
V: TRBV27
CDR3: CASSVGFSSYEQYF

J: TRBJ2-5
V: TRBV5-1
CDR3: CASSFALAEGRTQYF

J: TRBJ2-5
V: TRBV4-2
CDR3: CASSQGGLRTSSETQYF

J: TRBJ2-1
V: TRBV7-2
CDR3: CASSPAREQFF

J: TRBJ2-1
V: TRBV5-1
CDR3: CASTLSVGGRSNEQFF

J: TRBJ1-2
V: TRBV7-2
CDR3: CASSSLGDGTYGYTF

J: TRBJ2-5
V: TRBV15
CDR3: CATSGLDWLETQYF

J: TRBJ2-7
V: TRBV18
CDR3: CASSPYRESYEQYF

J: TRBJ2-7
V: TRBV30
CDR3: CAWMVGPPYEQYF

J: TRBJ1-5
V: TRBV29-1
CDR3: CSAGGRDLGRGSNQPQHF

J: TRBJ2-4
V: TRBV25-1
CDR3: CASSGAGDAKNIQYF

J: TRBJ2-2
V: TRBV9
CDR3: CASSAVTGELFF

J: TRBJ1-1
V: TRBV30
CDR3: CAWSGIDTEAFF

J: TRBJ1-1
V: TRBV7-2
CDR3: CARGQGNTEAFF

J: TRBJ1-2
V: TRBV29-1
CDR3: CSTLLDRGSYGYTF

J: TRBJ1-2
V: TRBV30
CDR3: CAWSVRPYGYTF

J: TRBJ1-4
V: TRBV30
CDR3: CAWGDGVNEKLFF

J: TRBJ1-6
V: TRBV27
CDR3: CASSIPGGSPLHF

J: TRBJ2-3
V: TRBV5-4
CDR3: CASSRSPTGRDTQYF

J: TRBJ1-2
V: TRBV11-1
CDR3: CASSSKSLNRYGYTF

J: TRBJ2-3
V: TRBV9
CDR3: CASSVAGGHGGTDTQYF

J: TRBJ1-5
V: TRBV4-1
CDR3: CASSQDRTAPLMPQHF

J: TRBJ2-3
V: TRBV5-1
CDR3: CASSLSAPGTDTQYF

J: TRBJ1-1
V: TRBV6-5
CDR3: CASSPVQRLNTEAFF

J: TRBJ2-5
V: TRBV7-6
CDR3: CASSFAIQETQYF

J: TRBJ2-7
V: TRBV6-5
CDR3: CASSSRQGQNEQYF

J: TRBJ2-5
V: TRBV29-1
CDR3: CSVGLGTQETQYF

J: TRBJ2-3
V: TRBV29-1
CDR3: CSVETPASDTQYF

J: TRBJ2-7
V: TRBV6-5
CDR3: CASSPRTRIGREQYF

J: TRBJ1-6
V: TRBV19
CDR3: CATDSAQYNSPLHF

J: TRBJ1-1
V: TRBV28
CDR3: CASYLNPNTEAFF

J: TRBJ2-3
V: TRBV5-1
CDR3: CASRPRGVPFLDTDTQYF

J: TRBJ1-2
V: TRBV9
CDR3: CASSVDQAGGYTF

J: TRBJ1-5
V: TRBV5-1
CDR3: CASSFGTGGDQPQHF

J: TRBJ2-7
V: TRBV6-6
CDR3: CASSSGTTSYEQYF

J: TRBJ2-2
V: TRBV30
CDR3: CAWSGGSNTGELFF

J: TRBJ2-1
V: TRBV4-1
CDR3: CASSRQRQVYNEQFF

J: TRBJ1-1
V: TRBV7-9
CDR3: CASSLGQKNTEAFF

J: TRBJ1-2
V: TRBV25-1
CDR3: CASRGTGYYGYTF

J: TRBJ1-6
V: TRBV27
CDR3: CARLTCMYNSPLHF

J: TRBJ1-1
V: TRBV9
CDR3: CASREVSTEAFF

J: TRBJ1-2
V: TRBV5-4
CDR3: CASSPPKGAGNYGYTF

J: TRBJ1-4
V: TRBV7-2
CDR3: CASSLGPANEKLFF

J: TRBJ2-5
V: TRBV6-1
CDR3: CASSQLETQYF

J: TRBJ1-5
V: TRBV30
CDR3: CAWSSSGDQPQHF

J: TRBJ2-4
V: TRBV4-2
CDR3: CASSQESASKNIQYF